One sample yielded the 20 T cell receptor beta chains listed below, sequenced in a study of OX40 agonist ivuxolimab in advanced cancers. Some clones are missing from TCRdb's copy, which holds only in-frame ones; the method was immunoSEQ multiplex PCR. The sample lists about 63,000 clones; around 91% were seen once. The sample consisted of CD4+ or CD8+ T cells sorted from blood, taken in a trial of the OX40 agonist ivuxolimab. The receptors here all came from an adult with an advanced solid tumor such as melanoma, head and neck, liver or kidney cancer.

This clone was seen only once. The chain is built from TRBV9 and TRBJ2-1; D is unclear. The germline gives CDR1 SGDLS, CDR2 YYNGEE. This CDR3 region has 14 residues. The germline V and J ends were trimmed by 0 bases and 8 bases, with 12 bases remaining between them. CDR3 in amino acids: CASSVDTFNDEQFF. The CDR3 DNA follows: TGTGCCAGCAGCGTAGATACTTTTAACGATGAGCAGTTCTTC.

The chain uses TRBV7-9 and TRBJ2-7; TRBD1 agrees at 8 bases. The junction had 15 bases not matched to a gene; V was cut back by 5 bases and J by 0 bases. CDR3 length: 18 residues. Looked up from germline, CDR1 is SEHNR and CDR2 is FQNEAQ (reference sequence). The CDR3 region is CASSHTPGQAPSSYEQYF. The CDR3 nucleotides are TGTGCCAGCAGCCATACTCCGGGACAGGCTCCCAGCTCCTACGAGCAGTACTTC.

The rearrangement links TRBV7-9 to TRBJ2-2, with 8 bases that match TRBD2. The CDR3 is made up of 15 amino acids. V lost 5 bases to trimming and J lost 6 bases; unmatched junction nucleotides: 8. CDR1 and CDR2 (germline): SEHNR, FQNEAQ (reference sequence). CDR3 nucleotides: TGTGCCAGCAGCCCTCTGGGACTAGGATCCGGGGAGCTGTTTTTT. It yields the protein CASSPLGLGSGELFF.

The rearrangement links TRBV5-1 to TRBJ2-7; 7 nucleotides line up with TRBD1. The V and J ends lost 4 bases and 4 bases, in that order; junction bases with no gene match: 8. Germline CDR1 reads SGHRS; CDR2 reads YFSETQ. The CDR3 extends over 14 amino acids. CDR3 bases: TGCGCCAGCAGCACAACGGGACAGCGATACGAGCAGTACTTC. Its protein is CASSTTGQRYEQYF.

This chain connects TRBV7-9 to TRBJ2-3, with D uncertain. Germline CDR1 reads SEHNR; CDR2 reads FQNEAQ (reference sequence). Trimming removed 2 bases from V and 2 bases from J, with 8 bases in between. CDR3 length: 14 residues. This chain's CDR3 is CASSLQVTTDTQYF. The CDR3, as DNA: TGTGCCAGCAGCTTACAGGTTACCACAGATACGCAGTATTTT.

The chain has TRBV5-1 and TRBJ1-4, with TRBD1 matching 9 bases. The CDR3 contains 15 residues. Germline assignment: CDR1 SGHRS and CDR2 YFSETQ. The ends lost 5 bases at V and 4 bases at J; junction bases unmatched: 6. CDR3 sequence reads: CASSTGDRVNEKLFF. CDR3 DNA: TGCGCCAGCAGTACCGGGGACAGGGTTAATGAAAAACTGTTTTTT.

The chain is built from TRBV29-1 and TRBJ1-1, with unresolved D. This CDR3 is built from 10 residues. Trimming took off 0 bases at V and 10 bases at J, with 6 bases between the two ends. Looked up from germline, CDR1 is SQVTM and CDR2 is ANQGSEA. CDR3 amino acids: CSVEDGAAFF. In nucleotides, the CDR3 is TGCAGCGTTGAAGATGGAGCAGCTTTCTTT. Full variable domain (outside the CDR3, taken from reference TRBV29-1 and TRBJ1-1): SAVISQKPSRDICQRGTSLTIQCQVDSQVTMMFWYRQQPGQSLTLIATANQGSEATYESGFVIDKFPISRPNLTFSTLTVSNMSPEDSSIYLCSVEDGAAFFGQGTRLTVV.

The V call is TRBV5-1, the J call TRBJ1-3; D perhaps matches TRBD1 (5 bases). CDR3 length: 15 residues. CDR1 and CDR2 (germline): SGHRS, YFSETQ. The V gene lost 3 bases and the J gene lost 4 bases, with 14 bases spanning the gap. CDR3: CASSSDGAQGNTIYF. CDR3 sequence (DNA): TGCGCCAGCAGCTCCGACGGGGCGCAAGGAAACACCATATATTTT.

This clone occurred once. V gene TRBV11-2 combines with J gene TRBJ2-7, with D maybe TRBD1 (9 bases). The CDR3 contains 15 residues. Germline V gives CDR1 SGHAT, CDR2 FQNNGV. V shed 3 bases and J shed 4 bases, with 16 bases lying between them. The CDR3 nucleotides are TGTGCCAGCAGCTTGGGACAGGGCGGGGGGTACGAGCAGTACTTC. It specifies CASSLGQGGGYEQYF.

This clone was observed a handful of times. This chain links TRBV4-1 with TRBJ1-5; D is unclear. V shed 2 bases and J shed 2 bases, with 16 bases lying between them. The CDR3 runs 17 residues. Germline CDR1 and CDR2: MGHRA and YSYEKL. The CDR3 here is CASSQPLRGQRNQPQHF. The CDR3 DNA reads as TGCGCCAGCAGCCAACCACTCCGAGGGCAACGCAATCAGCCCCAGCATTTT.

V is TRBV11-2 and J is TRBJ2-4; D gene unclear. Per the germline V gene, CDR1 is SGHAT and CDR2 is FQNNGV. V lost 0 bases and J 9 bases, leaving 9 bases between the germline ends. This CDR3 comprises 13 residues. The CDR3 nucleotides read TGTGCCAGCAGCTTAGATCAAGGGTTCATTCAGTACTTC. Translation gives CASSLDQGFIQYF.

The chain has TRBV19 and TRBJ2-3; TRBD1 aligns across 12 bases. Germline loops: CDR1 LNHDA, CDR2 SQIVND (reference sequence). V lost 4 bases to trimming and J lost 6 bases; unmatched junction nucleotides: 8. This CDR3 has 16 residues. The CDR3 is CASSTTGTGGGDTQYF. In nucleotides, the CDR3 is TGTGCCAGTAGTACTACCGGGACAGGGGGCGGGGATACGCAGTATTTT.

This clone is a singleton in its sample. CDR3 nucleotide sequence: TGTGCCAGCAGCCAATCGCGGACGCTGGGCTACACCTTC. It codes for CASSQSRTLGYTF. This chain joins TRBV6-6 and TRBJ1-2; D remains unclear. Germline V CDR1 and CDR2: MNHNY, SVGAGI (reference sequence). The V and J ends lost 6 bases and 8 bases respectively, with 16 bases between them. The CDR3 has 13 amino acids.

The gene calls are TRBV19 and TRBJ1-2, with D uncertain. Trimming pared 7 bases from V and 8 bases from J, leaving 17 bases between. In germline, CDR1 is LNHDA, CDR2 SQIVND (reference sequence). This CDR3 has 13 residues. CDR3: CASKAGSGWGYTF. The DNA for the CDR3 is TGTGCCAGTAAAGCGGGTTCTGGATGGGGCTACACCTTC.

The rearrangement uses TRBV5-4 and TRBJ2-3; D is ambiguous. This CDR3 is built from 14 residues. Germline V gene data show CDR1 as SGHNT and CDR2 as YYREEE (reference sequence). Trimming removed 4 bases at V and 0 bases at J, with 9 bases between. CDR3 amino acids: CASSHDPSTDTQYF. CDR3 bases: TGTGCCAGCAGCCACGACCCTAGCACAGATACGCAGTATTTT.

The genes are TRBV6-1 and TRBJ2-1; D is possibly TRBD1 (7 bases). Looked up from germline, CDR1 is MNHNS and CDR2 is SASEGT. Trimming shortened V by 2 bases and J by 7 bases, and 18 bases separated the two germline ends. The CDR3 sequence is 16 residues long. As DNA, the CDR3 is TGTGCCAGCAGTGAATTCCGCGGAGGGGGCGGGAATGAGCAGTTCTTC. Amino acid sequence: CASSEFRGGGGNEQFF.

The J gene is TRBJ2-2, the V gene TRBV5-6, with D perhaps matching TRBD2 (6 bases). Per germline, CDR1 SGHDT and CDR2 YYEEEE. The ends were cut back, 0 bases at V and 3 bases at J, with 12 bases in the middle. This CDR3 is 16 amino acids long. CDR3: CASSLGAGTYTGELFF. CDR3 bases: TGTGCCAGCAGCTTGGGGGCAGGGACTTACACCGGGGAGCTGTTTTTT.

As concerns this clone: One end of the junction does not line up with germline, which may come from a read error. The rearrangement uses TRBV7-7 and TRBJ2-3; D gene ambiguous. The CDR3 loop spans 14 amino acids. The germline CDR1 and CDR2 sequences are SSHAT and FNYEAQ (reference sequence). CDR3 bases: TGTGCTAGCAGCCTTGACTCTCCCCCGGATACGCAGTATTTT. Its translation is CASSLDSPPDTQYF.

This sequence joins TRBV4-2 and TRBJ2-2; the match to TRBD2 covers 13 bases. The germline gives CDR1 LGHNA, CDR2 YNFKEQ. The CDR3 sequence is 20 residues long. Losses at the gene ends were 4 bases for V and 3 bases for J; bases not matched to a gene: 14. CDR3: CASSRRLAGGFPSYTGELFF. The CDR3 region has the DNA TGTGCCAGCAGCCGCCGACTAGCGGGGGGATTCCCATCTTACACCGGGGAGCTGTTTTTT.

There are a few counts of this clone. The CDR3 nucleotides are TGCAGCGTTCTCCTACAGGGGGATCAGCCCCAGCATTTT. Translating gives CSVLLQGDQPQHF. This chain connects TRBV29-1 to TRBJ1-5, with 8 nucleotides matching TRBD1. From germline, CDR1 is SQVTM and CDR2 ANQGSEA. The CDR3 is 13 residues long. V was pared by 5 bases and J by 5 bases, with 5 bases of the junction left unmatched.